This is a list of T cell receptor beta chains from one sample in a study of PD-L1 blockade in urothelial cancer. Generated by immunoSEQ multiplex PCR, the TCRdb table keeps only in-frame clones and is missing some. The sample contains 50,000 or so clones, approximately 83% of which appear only once. This specimen was PBMCs, taken around atezolizumab (anti-PD-L1) treatment. The source is a man in his 60s with urothelial cancer. Each CDR3 is given with its conserved first and last residue. Each record gives: V gene, J gene, CDR3 protein.

v_gene: TRBV7-2
j_gene: TRBJ2-1
CDR3aa: CASSLGLSSYNEQFF

v_gene: TRBV27
j_gene: TRBJ2-3
CDR3aa: CASSLIGGAGDTQYF

v_gene: TRBV4-1
j_gene: TRBJ2-3
CDR3aa: CASSQDTSGGFGDTQYF

v_gene: TRBV5-1
j_gene: TRBJ1-6
CDR3aa: CASSLGSQGPLYNSPLHF

v_gene: TRBV11-1
j_gene: TRBJ2-7
CDR3aa: CASSLERSYEQYF

v_gene: TRBV6-4
j_gene: TRBJ1-5
CDR3aa: CASSDSTVRRWTGRNQPQHF

v_gene: TRBV7-6
j_gene: TRBJ2-1
CDR3aa: CASSLGGGEQFF

v_gene: TRBV9
j_gene: TRBJ2-3
CDR3aa: CASSVLAGGTDTQYF

v_gene: TRBV5-1
j_gene: TRBJ2-5
CDR3aa: CASSLRTSGGDNIQETQYF

v_gene: TRBV7-8
j_gene: TRBJ2-7
CDR3aa: CASRQDISKVYEQYF

v_gene: TRBV5-6
j_gene: TRBJ1-5
CDR3aa: CASSLRQVETQHF

v_gene: TRBV28
j_gene: TRBJ2-7
CDR3aa: CASSPRRGLYEQYF

v_gene: TRBV30
j_gene: TRBJ1-3
CDR3aa: CAWSVRRQSYGNTIYF

v_gene: TRBV29-1
j_gene: TRBJ2-1
CDR3aa: CSVVEGAVGNEQFF

v_gene: TRBV6-1
j_gene: TRBJ1-5
CDR3aa: CASSVDRGNQPQHF

v_gene: TRBV28
j_gene: TRBJ1-2
CDR3aa: CASSPGQGWNGYTF

v_gene: TRBV2
j_gene: TRBJ1-2
CDR3aa: CASKIGQGDGYTF

v_gene: TRBV21-1
j_gene: TRBJ2-5
CDR3aa: CASILGDRGFETQYF

v_gene: TRBV29-1
j_gene: TRBJ1-5
CDR3aa: CSVGRGVNQPQHF

v_gene: TRBV5-4
j_gene: TRBJ2-1
CDR3aa: CASRAGGSDEQFF

v_gene: TRBV7-9
j_gene: TRBJ2-5
CDR3aa: CASSYGGYQETQYF

v_gene: TRBV19
j_gene: TRBJ1-5
CDR3aa: CASSIVRYSNQPQHF

v_gene: TRBV18
j_gene: TRBJ2-7
CDR3aa: CASSPRLPGQTYEQYF

v_gene: TRBV19
j_gene: TRBJ2-3
CDR3aa: CASSPDRQAGDTQYF

v_gene: TRBV18
j_gene: TRBJ2-7
CDR3aa: CASSPSLPGQGPGEQYF

v_gene: TRBV19
j_gene: TRBJ1-2
CDR3aa: CAGRTGGTDGYTF

v_gene: TRBV5-6
j_gene: TRBJ2-7
CDR3aa: CASSYGTSISHEQYF

v_gene: TRBV2
j_gene: TRBJ1-2
CDR3aa: CASSSQGNYGYTF

v_gene: TRBV30
j_gene: TRBJ1-1
CDR3aa: CAWKYAGQKNTEAFF

v_gene: TRBV2
j_gene: TRBJ1-1
CDR3aa: CASSSLQGAEAFF

v_gene: TRBV5-6
j_gene: TRBJ1-5
CDR3aa: CASSSGEWGPDQPQHF

v_gene: TRBV19
j_gene: TRBJ2-1
CDR3aa: CASSIGDRGLNNEQFF

v_gene: TRBV27
j_gene: TRBJ2-7
CDR3aa: CASRPYRVGEQYF

v_gene: TRBV6-5
j_gene: TRBJ2-7
CDR3aa: CASSYPTGTATYKQYF

v_gene: TRBV11-2
j_gene: TRBJ2-7
CDR3aa: CASSLQGQSLYEQYF

v_gene: TRBV10-3
j_gene: TRBJ2-5
CDR3aa: CAISVGTSEETQYF

v_gene: TRBV7-2
j_gene: TRBJ1-4
CDR3aa: CASSSSGGTGLFF

v_gene: TRBV6-1
j_gene: TRBJ1-4
CDR3aa: CASRTGQATNEKLFF

v_gene: TRBV7-2
j_gene: TRBJ2-1
CDR3aa: CASSLANTVPYNEQFF

v_gene: TRBV2
j_gene: TRBJ1-2
CDR3aa: CAIPGVGGTYGYTF

v_gene: TRBV6-1
j_gene: TRBJ1-2
CDR3aa: CASSGGTAPNYGYTF

v_gene: TRBV4-3
j_gene: TRBJ2-7
CDR3aa: CASSQDSQVLKQYF

v_gene: TRBV9
j_gene: TRBJ2-1
CDR3aa: CASSVWSLAGTEQFF

v_gene: TRBV5-1
j_gene: TRBJ1-3
CDR3aa: CASSPYRGGGNTIYF

v_gene: TRBV6-5
j_gene: TRBJ2-2
CDR3aa: CASSYDRAGSGELFF

v_gene: TRBV11-2
j_gene: TRBJ2-6
CDR3aa: CASSTTGSGANVLTF

v_gene: TRBV30
j_gene: TRBJ2-1
CDR3aa: CAWSVAGNEQFF

v_gene: TRBV4-1
j_gene: TRBJ2-4
CDR3aa: CASSPRGLAGNIQYF

v_gene: TRBV7-3
j_gene: TRBJ1-4
CDR3aa: CASSLKTGGWSNEKLFF

v_gene: TRBV5-6
j_gene: TRBJ1-1
CDR3aa: CASSFGTEAFF

v_gene: TRBV5-1
j_gene: TRBJ1-3
CDR3aa: CASSWRGASGNTIYF

v_gene: TRBV7-2
j_gene: TRBJ1-2
CDR3aa: CASSLTHFGAGANYGYTF

v_gene: TRBV10-1
j_gene: TRBJ2-7
CDR3aa: CASSENRGSYEQYF

v_gene: TRBV13
j_gene: TRBJ2-3
CDR3aa: CASRRGGTDTQYF

v_gene: TRBV2
j_gene: TRBJ1-4
CDR3aa: CASSERTGGDEKLFF

v_gene: TRBV19
j_gene: TRBJ1-2
CDR3aa: CASSTLREANYGYTF

v_gene: TRBV29-1
j_gene: TRBJ2-3
CDR3aa: CSIRGGNTQYF

v_gene: TRBV6-1
j_gene: TRBJ2-2
CDR3aa: CASGGQGGNTGELFF

v_gene: TRBV11-2
j_gene: TRBJ2-5
CDR3aa: CASNRNRVGETQYF

v_gene: TRBV5-4
j_gene: TRBJ2-5
CDR3aa: CASSLGQRQETQYF